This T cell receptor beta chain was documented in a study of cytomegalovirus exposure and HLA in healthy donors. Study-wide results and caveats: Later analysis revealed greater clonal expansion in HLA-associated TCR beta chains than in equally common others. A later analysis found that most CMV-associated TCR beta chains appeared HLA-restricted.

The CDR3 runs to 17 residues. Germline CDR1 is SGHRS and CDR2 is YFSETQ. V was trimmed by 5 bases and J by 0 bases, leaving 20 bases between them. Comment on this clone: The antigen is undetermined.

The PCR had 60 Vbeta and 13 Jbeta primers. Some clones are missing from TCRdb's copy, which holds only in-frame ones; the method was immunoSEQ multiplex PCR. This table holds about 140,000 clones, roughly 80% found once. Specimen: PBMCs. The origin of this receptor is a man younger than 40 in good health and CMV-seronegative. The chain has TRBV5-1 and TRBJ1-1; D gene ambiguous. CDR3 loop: CASRPVGRVAMNTEAFF. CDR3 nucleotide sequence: TGCGCCAGCAGACCCGTGGGGAGGGTGGCGATGAACACTGAAGCTTTCTTT.